This T cell receptor (beta chain) was obtained from a study of OX40 agonist ivuxolimab in advanced cancers. The overall study: Ivuxolimab is a fully human IgG2 antibody that activates OX40 (CD134). Study-level points and caveats: Several nonresponders also turned out to have low normalized T-cell clonal expansion.

There are 14 residues in the CDR3. From germline, CDR1 is SGHTA and CDR2 FQGNSA. The junction had 2 bases not matched to a gene; V was cut back by 2 bases and J by 5 bases. Sequenced by immunoSEQ multiplex PCR; TCRdb stores in-frame clones only, minus some. The table includes approximately 82,000 clones, 94% detected once. Comment on this clone: Its antigen is unknown.

This TCR was sampled from an adult with an advanced solid tumor such as melanoma, head and neck, liver or kidney cancer. Sample: CD4+ or CD8+ T cells sorted from blood, taken in a trial of the OX40 agonist ivuxolimab. The chain links TRBV7-2 to TRBJ2-4; TRBD2 aligns across 8 bases. The CDR3: CASSLPLAENIQYF. In DNA, the CDR3 is TGTGCCAGCAGCTTACCACTAGCGGAAAACATTCAGTACTTC.